Presented here are 27 T cell receptor beta chains from one specimen sequenced in a study of T cells after yellow fever vaccination. MiXCR, run by TCRdb on the 5' RACE reads, gives a single entry per CDR3 protein. Of 12,000 or so distinct CDR3 sequences listed, 5.8% were seen once; the top ten hold about 0.92%. Sequenced here: PBMCs, either bulk or a sorted T-cell subset (CD4+, CD8+, memory, or dextramer-sorted; not recorded which), sampled on the day of the yellow fever booster vaccination. These TCRs come from a man aged 30 to 45 who received the YFV17D yellow fever vaccine.

The sample holds a few counts of this clonotype. The V gene is TRBV7-2, the J gene TRBJ2-1; 8 nucleotides match TRBD2. V lost 1 base and J lost 5; bases outside the gene matches: 4. Germline V gives CDR1 SGHTA, CDR2 FQGNSA. CDR3 length equals 15 residues. The CDR3, as DNA: TGTGCCAGCAGCTTAGAACTAGCGGTTAACAATGAGCAGTTCTTC. Residues: CASSLELAVNNEQFF.

The sample holds many counts of this clonotype. The chain carries TRBV9 and TRBJ2-7, with 14 bases lining up with TRBD2. CDR3 length: 14 amino acids. The junction had 2 bases not matched to a gene; V was cut back by 3 bases and J by 6 bases. Germline V gene data show CDR1 as SGDLS and CDR2 as YYNGEE. This chain's CDR3 is CASSEGTSGGEQYF. Written as DNA, the CDR3 is TGTGCCAGCAGCGAGGGGACTAGCGGGGGCGAGCAGTACTTC.

In this sample, this clonotype turned up many times. The chain joins TRBV5-1 to TRBJ2-2; 8 positions agree with TRBD2. The CDR3 runs to 15 residues. The V and J ends lost 4 bases and 5 bases, in that order; junction bases with no gene match: 7. CDR1 and CDR2 (germline): SGHRS, YFSETQ. The CDR3 here is CASSRGGSDTGELFF. The CDR3, as DNA: TGCGCCAGCAGCCGCGGGGGGAGTGATACCGGGGAGCTGTTTTTT.

This clonotype came up many times. The chain has TRBV3-1 and TRBJ1-2; a possible D gene is TRBD1 (6 bases). Trimming took off 3 bases at V and 4 bases at J, with 9 bases between the two ends. The germline V gene has CDR1 LGHDT and CDR2 YNNKEL (reference sequence). The CDR3 consists of 13 residues. The CDR3 sequence is CASSQGHIYGYTF. CDR3 bases: TGTGCCAGCAGCCAGGGACACATCTATGGCTACACCTTC.

This clonotype was found many times. V and J are TRBV12-3 or TRBV12-4 and TRBJ2-5; 9 nucleotides line up with TRBD1. This CDR3 has 13 residues. Trimming at V came to 7 bases and at J to 4 bases, leaving 4 bases not matched to a gene. CDR3 DNA sequence: TGTGCCAGCACCCAACAGGGGGCAGAGACCCAGTACTTC. Amino acids: CASTQQGAETQYF.

The sample holds many counts of this clonotype. J is TRBJ1-1 and V is TRBV29-1; D is unclear. Germline V lookup: CDR1 SQVTM, CDR2 ANQGSEA. This CDR3 spans 11 amino acids. Trimming removed 3 bases at V and 7 bases at J, with 9 bases between. CDR3: CSVDKTDEAFF. The CDR3 region has the DNA TGCAGCGTTGACAAGACGGATGAAGCTTTCTTT.

Judged by abundance, this clonotype is medium-sized. V is TRBV5-4 and J is TRBJ2-3, with D unclear. Germline values: CDR1 SGHNT, CDR2 YYREEE (reference sequence). V dropped 4 bases and J dropped 1 base, with 13 bases sitting between them. This CDR3 is 15 amino acids long. CDR3 nucleotides: TGTGCCAGCAGCCCACGGACGGCGGGCACAGATACGCAGTATTTT. This codes for CASSPRTAGTDTQYF. Full variable domain (remainder filled in from reference TRBV5-4 and TRBJ2-3): ETGVTQSPTHLIKTRGQQVTLRCSSQSGHNTVSWYQQALGQGPQFIFQYYREEENGRGNFPPRFSGLQFPNYSSELNVNALELDDSALYLCASSPRTAGTDTQYFGPGTRLTVL.

This clonotype was counted many times. The chain couples TRBV7-2 to TRBJ2-2; 7 positions match TRBD2. Germline-derived CDR1 and CDR2 are SGHTA and FQGNSA. Unmatched junction bases numbered 12, after V lost 5 bases and J lost 6 bases. This CDR3 region has 16 residues. CDR3: CASSPVGGRSAGELFF. Here the CDR3 DNA reads TGTGCCAGCAGCCCCGTGGGGGGGAGGTCGGCCGGGGAGCTGTTTTTT.

This clonotype is medium-sized by share. This chain links TRBV29-1 with TRBJ1-2; no definite D call. Looked up from germline, CDR1 is SQVTM and CDR2 is ANQGSEA. The CDR3 covers 11 residues. The V gene lost 4 bases and the J gene lost 6 bases, with 9 bases spanning the gap. CDR3 DNA sequence: TGCAGCGTTGGACATTTCGATGGCTACACCTTC. Its translation is CSVGHFDGYTF.

This clonotype was recorded at least ten times. The V gene is TRBV19, the J gene TRBJ2-3, with 9 bases matching TRBD1. The V gene's germline CDR1 is LNHDA and CDR2 SQIVND (reference sequence). This CDR3 is 13 amino acids long. The CDR3 nucleotides read TGTGCTACGGGGGACAGGGTGGGAGATACGCAGTATTTT. Translating it yields CATGDRVGDTQYF. Variable domain in full (rest from reference TRBV19 and TRBJ2-3): DGGITQSPKYLFRKEGQNVTLSCEQNLNHDAMYWYRQDPGQGLRLIYYSQIVNDFQKGDIAEGYSVSREKKESFPLTVTSAQKNPTAFYLCATGDRVGDTQYFGPGTRLTVL.

This clonotype showed up many times. The V call is TRBV6-2 or TRBV6-3, the J call TRBJ1-5; D perhaps matches TRBD1 (5 bases). The CDR3 is 15 residues long. Trimming left V 4 bases short and J 4 bases short, with 14 bases between. The V gene's germline CDR1 is MNHEY and CDR2 SVGEGT. CDR3: CASSSSARVNQPQHF. CDR3 nucleotide sequence: TGTGCCAGCAGTTCATCGGCCAGGGTGAATCAGCCCCAGCATTTT.

By its share, this clonotype is medium-sized. The V and J genes are TRBV3-1 and TRBJ2-5, with D uncertain. CDR3 size: 14 residues. V gave up 6 bases and J gave up 2 bases, with 13 bases separating them. Germline-derived CDR1 and CDR2 are LGHDT and YNNKEL (reference sequence). This chain's CDR3 is CASRAPATQETQYF. CDR3 coding DNA: TGTGCCAGCAGAGCCCCTGCGACTCAAGAGACCCAGTACTTC.

This clonotype appeared many times. This chain connects TRBV7-6 to TRBJ2-7; D not resolved. V shed 0 bases and J shed 6 bases, with 9 bases lying between them. The V gene's germline CDR1 is SGHVS and CDR2 FNYEAQ. This CDR3 contains 13 residues. The CDR3 nucleotides read TGTGCCAGCAGCTTAGCTTATACACGCGAGCAGTACTTC. This translates into CASSLAYTREQYF.

This clonotype was observed at least ten times. The gene calls are TRBV9 and TRBJ1-6; the D is unclear. Germline assignment: CDR1 SGDLS and CDR2 YYNGEE. The CDR3 covers 16 residues. Between the trimmed V and J ends, which lost 4 bases and 0 bases, there was a span of 11 bases. This CDR3 reads CASSPQSLSYNSPLHF. CDR3 bases: TGTGCCAGCAGCCCGCAGAGTCTCTCCTATAATTCACCCCTCCACTTT.

This clonotype was detected only a few times. The chain has TRBV14 and TRBJ2-2; D gene ambiguous. The CDR3 is made up of 14 amino acids. Germline V gene data show CDR1 as SGHDN and CDR2 as FVKESK. V gave up 1 base and J gave up 7 bases, with 10 bases separating them. The CDR3 region has the DNA TGTGCCAGCAGCCAAGTCTCTAGGATCGGGGAGCTGTTTTTT. It specifies CASSQVSRIGELFF.

A note on this clonotype: Given a much more abundant clone one base away, this may be a read error. This chain uses TRBV20-1 with TRBJ1-1; the D is unclear. The CDR3 is 12 amino acids. Germline CDR1 and CDR2: DFQATT and SNEGSKA (reference sequence). The CDR3 is CCALVANTEAFF. In nucleotides, the CDR3 is TGCTGTGCTCTGGTAGCGAACACTGAAGCTTTCTTT.

This clonotype was counted many times. The V and J genes are TRBV6-1 and TRBJ1-5; a weak D match, TRBD1 (5 bases). The germline V gene encodes CDR1 MNHNS and CDR2 SASEGT. Trimming stripped 10 bases from V and 2 bases from J, with 12 bases between. The CDR3 runs 13 residues. CDR3 region: CATREVGNQPQHF. The CDR3 DNA reads as TGTGCCACCAGGGAAGTAGGCAATCAGCCCCAGCATTTT.

By its share, this clonotype is medium-sized. The J gene is TRBJ2-2, the V gene TRBV7-6; D uncertain. CDR3 length: 15 residues. V was shortened by 5 bases and J by 0 bases, with 10 bases between the two germline ends. The germline gives CDR1 SGHVS, CDR2 FNYEAQ. This CDR3 is CASSPVVPNTGELFF. CDR3 coding DNA: TGTGCCAGCAGCCCCGTCGTGCCGAACACCGGGGAGCTGTTTTTT.

At least ten counts were recorded for this clonotype. This CDR3 is CASSRDRDTGELFF. The CDR3 nucleotides are TGCGCCAGCAGCCGGGACAGGGATACCGGGGAGCTGTTTTTT. The chain carries TRBV5-1 and TRBJ2-2; 9 bases line up with TRBD1. V shed 4 bases, J shed 5 bases, and the junction held 3 bases outside the gene matches. Germline lookup yields CDR1 SGHRS and CDR2 YFSETQ. The length of the CDR3 is 14 residues.

By frequency in the sample, this clonotype is medium-sized. CDR3: CSFRLLEETQYF. In DNA, the CDR3 is TGCAGTTTCAGACTCCTCGAGGAGACCCAGTACTTC. The chain is built from TRBV20-1 and TRBJ2-5; D remains ambiguous. The CDR3 has 12 residues. Germline V CDR1 and CDR2: DFQATT, SNEGSKA (reference sequence). V gave up 8 bases and J gave up 5 bases, with 15 bases separating them.

This clonotype was recorded many times. The chain joins TRBV5-8 to TRBJ2-1, with TRBD2 identical over 7 bases. This CDR3 spans 12 amino acids. The J segment lost 5 bases and the V segment lost 7 bases, leaving 3 bases of the junction unmatched. The V gene's germline CDR1 is SGHTS and CDR2 YDEGEE. The CDR3 region is CASQRGDNEQFF. The CDR3 coding sequence is TGTGCCAGCCAACGGGGGGACAATGAGCAGTTCTTC.

This clonotype ranks as medium-sized. The chain is built from TRBV20-1 and TRBJ1-2; D is possibly TRBD1 (5 bases). This CDR3 region has 16 residues. Per the germline V gene, CDR1 is DFQATT and CDR2 is SNEGSKA (reference sequence). V gave up 6 bases and J gave up 2 bases, with 22 bases separating them. This CDR3 is CSAYTSDSSSNYGYTF. As DNA, the CDR3 is TGCAGTGCCTATACCTCCGACAGCTCCTCCAACTATGGCTACACCTTC.

By share, this clonotype ranks as medium-sized. The chain joins TRBV20-1 to TRBJ1-3; D remains unclear. CDR3 size: 14 residues. Trimming removed 5 bases at V and 0 bases at J, with 11 bases between. Looked up from germline, CDR1 is DFQATT and CDR2 is SNEGSKA (reference sequence). The CDR3 nucleotides are TGCAGTGCTCGTCCTCCGACCTCTGGAAACACCATATATTTT. Its protein is CSARPPTSGNTIYF.

There are many counts of this clonotype. V gene TRBV20-1 combines with J gene TRBJ2-7, with TRBD1 matching 12 bases. Germline V gives CDR1 DFQATT, CDR2 SNEGSKA (reference sequence). The length of the CDR3 is 14 residues. V lost 5 bases and J lost 5; bases outside the gene matches: 7. The CDR3 loop is CSALPGQGAHEQYF. In nucleotides, the CDR3 is TGCAGTGCTTTACCGGGACAGGGGGCCCACGAGCAGTACTTC.

Concerning this clonotype: At one of its ends the junction is not consistent with the germline gene, which may arise from a read error. The rearrangement uses TRBV27 and TRBJ2-5; TRBD1 might be the D (5 bases). The germline V gene has CDR1 MNHEY and CDR2 SMNVEV (reference sequence). This CDR3 region has 17 residues. CDR3 sequence reads: CPSSHTRTYTRTETQYF. The CDR3 coding sequence is TGTCCCAGCAGTCACACACGGACATATACCAGGACGGAGACCCAGTACTTC.

This clonotype was counted ten times or more. This sequence joins TRBV5-6 and TRBJ2-7, with 7 bases identical to TRBD2. V was clipped by 1 base and J by 6 bases; unmatched bases: 16. The CDR3 extends over 17 amino acids. CDR1 and CDR2 (germline): SGHDT, YYEEEE. The CDR3 loop is CASSLRFGGSVGSEQYF. CDR3 in DNA: TGTGCCAGCAGCTTGAGGTTTGGCGGGAGTGTGGGGTCCGAGCAGTACTTC.

CDR3 protein: CTISLAGILEPNTGELFF. The DNA for the CDR3 is TGTACCATCAGTTTAGCGGGAATTCTAGAACCGAACACCGGGGAGCTGTTTTTT. The V and J genes are TRBV12-3 or TRBV12-4 and TRBJ2-2, with 8 bases matching TRBD2. This CDR3 comprises 18 residues.